This is a list of T cell receptor beta chains from one sample in a study of regulatory T cells in long-lasting Graves disease. TCRdb re-called the multiplex PCR reads through MiXCR, storing one row per CDR3 protein. The table lists 450,000 to 600,000 distinct CDR3 sequences, 16% of them singletons. The same specimen was also included in a second study, on T cells in Graves' hyperthyroidism and ophthalmopathy.

The sample here was peripheral blood mononuclear cells (PBMCs), taken at new diagnosis, from a patient treated with antithyroid drugs. The origin of the receptors is a man aged 35 to 55 with Graves disease. Both conserved end residues are part of each CDR3. The D gene is left open where the match is weak. Only some rows state a clone size, as once, few, many or a class for expanded clones.

cdr3_aa,cdr3_nt,j_call,v_call,clone_size,d_call
CASSPPEGETQYF,TGTGCCAGCAGCCCCCCGGAGGGAGAGACCCAGTACTTC,TRBJ2-5,TRBV12-3/TRBV12-4,NA,NA
CASSLQLNSPLHF,TGTGCCAGCAGCTTACAGCTCAATTCACCCCTCCACTTT,TRBJ1-6,TRBV7-3,NA,NA
CSARDRASGHQETQYF,TGCAGTGCTAGAGATAGGGCTAGCGGACACCAAGAGACCCAGTACTTC,TRBJ2-5,TRBV20-1,many,TRBD2
CATSRVSRNTGELFF,TGTGCCACCAGCAGAGTTTCCCGGAACACCGGGGAGCTGTTTTTT,TRBJ2-2,TRBV15,few,NA
CASSFGAFAGGPRETQYF,TGTGCCAGCAGCTTCGGGGCTTTTGCGGGAGGGCCCAGGGAGACCCAGTACTTC,TRBJ2-5,TRBV28,NA,TRBD2
CASSPRPLSSSYEQYF,TGTGCCAGCAGCCCTCGGCCCCTGTCAAGCTCCTACGAGCAGTACTTC,TRBJ2-7,TRBV3-1,many,NA
CATSGVGDSSYEQYF,TGTGCCACCAGCGGAGTCGGTGACAGCTCCTACGAGCAGTACTTC,TRBJ2-7,TRBV15,NA,NA
CASNMHGVRSQETQYF,TGTGCCAGTAACATGCATGGGGTCAGAAGCCAAGAGACCCAGTACTTC,TRBJ2-5,TRBV19,NA,NA
CASTTEGFGYTF,TGTGCCAGCACGACAGAGGGGTTTGGCTACACCTTC,TRBJ1-2,TRBV28,once,NA
CASSLRSSGGRGEQFF,TGTGCCAGCAGCCTACGATCCAGCGGGGGGCGGGGTGAGCAGTTCTTC,TRBJ2-1,TRBV3-1,many,TRBD2
CASSLIPGLAGVQYF,TGTGCCAGCAGTTTAATACCGGGACTAGCGGGAGTGCAGTACTTC,TRBJ2-7,TRBV28,many,TRBD2
CASTLPGQGAAGELFF,TGTGCCAGCACCCTTCCGGGACAGGGGGCGGCCGGGGAGCTGTTTTTT,TRBJ2-2,TRBV28,NA,TRBD1
CATSTANTEAFF,TGTGCCACCTCGACAGCGAACACTGAAGCTTTCTTT,TRBJ1-1,TRBV28,many,NA
CSAPILVSYNEQFF,TGCAGTGCTCCAATTCTAGTCTCCTACAATGAGCAGTTCTTC,TRBJ2-1,TRBV20-1,many,NA
CASSLTDGPYGYTF,TGCGCCAGCAGCTTGACCGACGGACCCTATGGCTACACCTTC,TRBJ1-2,TRBV5-1,NA,NA
CSVEGRGSYEQYF,TGCAGCGTTGAAGGGAGGGGATCCTACGAGCAGTACTTC,TRBJ2-7,TRBV29-1,few,NA
CASSIGLAGSEQFF,TGTGCCAGTAGTATCGGGCTAGCGGGAAGTGAGCAGTTCTTC,TRBJ2-1,TRBV19,NA,TRBD2
CASSPASGRSVRTGELFF,TGTGCCAGCTCACCAGCTAGCGGGAGGTCTGTAAGGACCGGGGAGCTGTTTTTT,TRBJ2-2,TRBV18,NA,TRBD2
CAWSALHSFYGYTF,TGTGCCTGGAGTGCTCTACATAGTTTCTATGGCTACACCTTC,TRBJ1-2,TRBV30,many,NA
CASKLPGNTIYF,TGTGCCAGCAAGCTGCCTGGAAACACCATATATTTT,TRBJ1-3,TRBV12-3/TRBV12-4,NA,NA
CASSLGLVGGELFF,TGTGCCAGCAGCCTCGGACTAGTGGGCGGGGAGCTGTTTTTT,TRBJ2-2,TRBV4-2,few,TRBD2
CSARGQGSKNIQYF,TGCAGTGCTAGAGGACAGGGGTCCAAAAACATTCAGTACTTC,TRBJ2-4,TRBV20-1,many,TRBD1
CASSLQGAYPYNEQFF,TGTGCCAGCAGCTTACAGGGGGCCTACCCCTACAATGAGCAGTTCTTC,TRBJ2-1,TRBV5-4,few,TRBD1
CSATQEVAGGLRSYEQYF,TGCAGTGCTACACAGGAGGTAGCGGGAGGCCTTAGGTCCTACGAGCAGTACTTC,TRBJ2-7,TRBV20-1,many,TRBD2
CSARELAGEGQYF,TGCAGTGCTAGAGAACTAGCGGGAGAAGGGCAGTACTTC,TRBJ2-7,TRBV20-1,NA,TRBD2
CASSLILGGAGEQYF,TGTGCCAGCAGTCTCATCTTAGGGGGAGCTGGTGAGCAGTACTTC,TRBJ2-7,TRBV28,few,NA
CASSYLGRYNEQFF,TGTGCCAGCAGTTACCTCGGCCGGTACAATGAGCAGTTCTTC,TRBJ2-1,TRBV27,many,NA
CASSQEGPGSNEKLFF,TGTGCCAGCAGCCAAGAAGGGCCAGGGTCTAATGAAAAACTGTTTTTT,TRBJ1-4,TRBV4-2,NA,NA
CATSGGDADTQYF,TGTGCCACCAGTGGAGGGGATGCAGATACGCAGTATTTT,TRBJ2-3,TRBV15,NA,NA
CASSPPGQGAYEQYF,TGTGCCAGCAGTCCTCCGGGACAGGGGGCTTACGAGCAGTACTTC,TRBJ2-7,TRBV28,many,TRBD1
CASSLMTGTYEQYF,TGTGCCAGCAGCCTAATGACCGGGACCTACGAGCAGTACTTC,TRBJ2-7,TRBV11-2,many,NA
CASSEAGASPLHF,TGTGCCAGCAGTGAAGCCGGGGCTTCACCCCTCCACTTT,TRBJ1-6,TRBV6-2/TRBV6-3,many,NA
CASRGTGPHYGYTF,TGTGCCAGCAGGGGGACAGGACCGCACTATGGCTACACCTTC,TRBJ1-2,TRBV7-9,few,TRBD1
CATSDFSRGREETQYF,TGTGCCACCAGTGATTTCTCTCGAGGACGGGAAGAGACCCAGTACTTC,TRBJ2-5,TRBV24-1,many,NA
CASSGPIRNYGYTF,TGTGCCAGTAGTGGACCTATTAGGAACTATGGCTACACCTTC,TRBJ1-2,TRBV19,NA,NA
CASSLRTYKMNTEAFF,TGTGCCAGCAGCTTGCGGACCTACAAGATGAACACTGAAGCTTTCTTT,TRBJ1-1,TRBV11-1,NA,NA
CASSLDASNQPQHF,TGTGCCAGCAGTTTAGACGCCAGCAATCAGCCCCAGCATTTT,TRBJ1-5,TRBV12-3/TRBV12-4,NA,NA
CASSLVGVASTDTQYF,TGTGCCAGCAGCTTGGTGGGGGTTGCGAGCACAGATACGCAGTATTTT,TRBJ2-3,TRBV5-8,NA,NA
CASSPLSQGQGAKRSNYGYTF,TGTGCCAGCAGTCCCCTATCGCAGGGACAGGGGGCGAAGAGATCTAACTATGGCTACACCTTC,TRBJ1-2,TRBV28,many,TRBD1
CASSLEGGRSLNTEAFF,TGTGCCAGCAGCTTGGAAGGGGGTAGGAGCTTGAACACTGAAGCTTTCTTT,TRBJ1-1,TRBV5-5,few,NA
CASSQVLAGAVNEQFF,TGTGCCAGCAGCCAAGTTTTAGCGGGAGCCGTCAATGAGCAGTTCTTC,TRBJ2-1,TRBV3-1,many,TRBD2
CSANPTSGSYNEQFF,TGCAGTGCTAACCCTACTAGCGGGTCCTACAATGAGCAGTTCTTC,TRBJ2-1,TRBV20-1,few,TRBD2